The entry below gives a single TCR beta chain sequence along with its context. These data are taken from a study of blood T cell repertoires in COVID-19. Whole-study context: COVID-19 samples, acute and convalescent, were from the United States, Italy and Spain. PBMCs, B-cell-depleted T cells, or T cells provided the cDNA or gDNA that made up the material.

Repertoires were generated with immunoSEQ multiplex PCR, while TCRdb's copy carries only in-frame clones and drops some. The sample records 150,000 or so clones, about 90% being singletons. Germline assignment: CDR1 SEHNR and CDR2 FQNEAQ (reference sequence). This CDR3 spans 14 amino acids. The ends lost 6 bases at V and 4 bases at J; junction bases unmatched: 8. Input material: peripheral blood. The chain has TRBV7-9 and TRBJ2-5; 7 positions match TRBD1. The TCR originated in a man in his fifties with acute or convalescent COVID-19. CDR3 in amino acids: CASRYRDSPETQYF. CDR3 bases: TGTGCCAGCAGATACCGGGACAGCCCAGAGACCCAGTACTTC.